This T cell receptor beta chain was sequenced in a study of blood T cell repertoires in COVID-19. Participants spanned ages about 18 to 90 years and resided in 20 to 25 US areas. Per the germline V gene, CDR1 is LNHDA and CDR2 is SQIVND (reference sequence). The CDR3 runs to 19 residues. V was shortened by 3 bases and J by 1 base, with 22 bases between the two germline ends. Assay used: immunoSEQ multiplex PCR; TCRdb lists only in-frame clones, some missing. The sample records approximately 320,000 clones, roughly 90% being singletons. Sequencing was carried out using PBMCs or T cells enriched from blood (not recorded which). This rearrangement joins TRBV19 to TRBJ2-4; a possible D gene is TRBD2 (6 bases). The TCR sequence derives from a man aged 60-69 years who had recovered from COVID-19. The CDR3 region is CASSIAPLAFGRAKNIQYF. The CDR3 nucleotides read TGTGCCAGTAGTATTGCCCCGCTGGCTTTTGGGAGGGCCAAAAACATTCAGTACTTC.